These 23 T cell receptor beta chains came from one sample sequenced in a study of blood T cell repertoires in COVID-19. Some clones are missing from TCRdb's copy, which holds only in-frame ones; the method was immunoSEQ multiplex PCR. This sample yields 200,000 to 300,000 clones, of which just over 85% are seen a single time; about 1.7% belongs to the top ten. The specimen was PBMCs or T cells enriched from blood (not recorded which). Receptors originate from a man in his forties or fifties who had recovered from COVID-19.

The chain employs TRBV12-5 and TRBJ1-2; 11 bases are shared with TRBD1. From germline, CDR1 is LGHNT and CDR2 FRNRAP. Trimming at V came to 6 bases and at J to 5 bases, leaving 2 bases not matched to a gene. The CDR3 is 13 amino acids. The DNA of the CDR3 is TGTGCTAGTGGGGACAGGGGGCCTTATGGCTACACCTTC. Encoded protein: CASGDRGPYGYTF.

The V gene is TRBV12-1, the J gene TRBJ1-5; the table's D call of TRBD1 was not tested on the DNA. TRBV12-1 is a pseudogene segment. CDR3 length equals 17 residues. The CDR3 DNA follows: TGTGCCAGCAGCTTTGCGATTCAGGGTCGGAGCAATCAGCCCCAGCATTTT. Translating it yields CASSFAIQGRSNQPQHF.

J is TRBJ1-1 and V is TRBV14, with D possibly TRBD1 on 5 matching bases. Looked up from germline, CDR1 is SGHDN and CDR2 is FVKESK. This CDR3 spans 15 amino acids. V was cut by 4 bases and J by 1 base, with 13 bases left in between. Here the CDR3 DNA reads TGTGCCAGCAGCCCGCTGCGGGACGGGAACACTGAAGCTTTCTTT. This codes for CASSPLRDGNTEAFF.

The genes are TRBV19 and TRBJ1-4; the match to TRBD1 covers 9 bases. Per the germline V gene, CDR1 is LNHDA and CDR2 is SQIVND (reference sequence). The J segment lost 3 bases and the V segment lost 8 bases, leaving 4 bases of the junction unmatched. The CDR3 loop spans 14 amino acids. CDR3 amino acids: CASGQGPANEKLFF. CDR3 DNA: TGTGCCAGTGGACAGGGGCCGGCTAATGAAAAACTGTTTTTT.

The chain combines TRBV5-1 with TRBJ1-6, with 8 bases fitting TRBD1. This CDR3 spans 14 amino acids. CDR1 and CDR2 from the germline V gene are SGHRS and YFSETQ. The trim removed 0 bases at V and 14 bases at J, leaving 7 bases unmatched. The CDR3 sequence: CASSLETGELTLHF. The CDR3 bases are TGCGCCAGCAGCTTGGAGACAGGGGAGTTGACCCTCCACTTT.

The rearrangement uses TRBV29-1 and TRBJ2-2, with D possibly TRBD1 on 6 matching bases. V was shortened by 4 bases and J by 5 bases, with 14 bases between the two germline ends. The CDR3 extends over 14 amino acids. Germline CDR1 is SQVTM and CDR2 is ANQGSEA. CDR3 loop: CSVGPRTDTGELFF. The CDR3 nucleotides are TGCAGCGTTGGTCCCCGGACAGATACCGGGGAGCTGTTTTTT.

The rearrangement uses TRBV28 and TRBJ2-3, with 11 positions matching TRBD2. Germline V lookup: CDR1 MDHEN, CDR2 SYDVKM. The trim removed 4 bases at V and 3 bases at J, leaving 12 bases unmatched. The CDR3 is 18 residues long. The CDR3 sequence: CASSSRTSGSVLTDTQYF. In DNA form, the CDR3 reads TGTGCCAGCAGTTCGCGTACTAGCGGGAGTGTTCTGACAGATACGCAGTATTTT. Combining the CDR3 with reference TRBV28 and TRBJ2-3 gives the whole variable domain DVKVTQSSRYLVKRTGEKVFLECVQDMDHENMFWYRQDPGLGLRLIYFSYDVKMKEKGDIPEGYSVSREKKERFSLILESASTNQTSMYLCASSSRTSGSVLTDTQYFGPGTRLTVL.

The chain employs TRBV4-1 and TRBJ1-5; D might be TRBD1 (5 bases). This CDR3 region has 14 residues. V dropped 4 bases and J dropped 2 bases, with 9 bases sitting between them. Per the germline V gene, CDR1 is MGHRA and CDR2 is YSYEKL. CDR3 sequence: CASSPRVGNQPQHF. The CDR3 nucleotides are TGCGCCAGCAGCCCCAGGGTTGGCAATCAGCCCCAGCATTTT.

This chain connects TRBV7-8 to TRBJ1-4; no definite D call. This CDR3 region has 14 residues. Germline V gene lookup returns CDR1 SGHVS and CDR2 FQNEAQ. Trimming cost V 3 bases and J 0 bases, with 5 bases left between them. Here the CDR3 DNA reads TGTGCCAGCAGCTTGAGGACAACTAATGAAAAACTGTTTTTT. This encodes CASSLRTTNEKLFF.

V usage is TRBV2 and J usage is TRBJ1-5, with 9 bases matching TRBD1. The length of the CDR3 is 15 residues. Unmatched junction bases numbered 10, after V lost 8 bases and J lost 5 bases. CDR1 SNHLY and CDR2 FYNNEI come from the germline V gene. The CDR3 region is CASLSTGGADQPQHF. The CDR3 DNA reads as TGTGCCAGCCTTTCGACAGGGGGTGCCGATCAGCCCCAGCATTTT.

This clone was observed a single time. V gene TRBV7-9 combines with J gene TRBJ2-3; D ambiguous. V lost 2 bases, J lost 4 bases, and 7 bases lay in between. Germline-derived CDR1 and CDR2 are SEHNR and FQNEAQ (reference sequence). CDR3 length: 13 residues. The CDR3 here is CASSLLESDTQYF. CDR3 coding DNA: TGTGCCAGCAGCTTACTAGAATCAGATACGCAGTATTTT.

This sequence joins TRBV7-8 and TRBJ2-3; D gene ambiguous. The CDR3 loop spans 12 amino acids. The germline CDR1 and CDR2 sequences are SGHVS and FQNEAQ. V lost 5 bases to trimming and J lost 3 bases, with 6 bases between them. CDR3 coding DNA: TGTGCCAGCAGCCCCTATACAGATACGCAGTATTTT. Encoded protein: CASSPYTDTQYF. Full variable domain (rest looked up from reference TRBV7-8 and TRBJ2-3): GAGVSQSPRYKVAKRGQDVALRCDPISGHVSLFWYQQALGQGPEFLTYFQNEAQLDKSGLPSDRFFAERPEGSVSTLKIQRTQQEDSAVYLCASSPYTDTQYFGPGTRLTVL.

The chain combines TRBV2 with TRBJ2-3; D gene unclear. The CDR3 runs to 15 residues. Germline V CDR1 and CDR2: SNHLY, FYNNEI. The V and J ends lost 2 bases and 0 bases respectively, with 9 bases between them. The CDR3 loop is CASSELQTSTDTQYF. The CDR3 bases are TGTGCCAGCAGTGAACTCCAGACTAGCACAGATACGCAGTATTTT.

V usage is TRBV5-1 and J usage is TRBJ2-6, with a weak D call TRBD1 (6 bases). CDR1 SGHRS and CDR2 YFSETQ come from the germline V gene. V lost 3 bases and J lost 0, with 10 bases in between. The CDR3 spans 16 residues. The CDR3 DNA follows: TGCGCCAGCAGCTCACAGGGTAACTCTGGGGCCAACGTCCTGACTTTC. It translates to CASSSQGNSGANVLTF.

The chain combines TRBV14 with TRBJ2-6; 7 bases line up with TRBD1. Germline loops: CDR1 SGHDN, CDR2 FVKESK. Trimming at V came to 2 bases and at J to 0 bases, leaving 10 bases not matched to a gene. The CDR3 extends over 19 amino acids. CDR3 DNA: TGTGCCAGCAGCCAACTCTCCGGGACAGTCGACTCTGGGGCCAACGTCCTGACTTTC. Residues: CASSQLSGTVDSGANVLTF.

The genes are TRBV24-1 and TRBJ2-2; TRBD1 agrees at 9 bases. CDR1 and CDR2 from the germline V gene are KGHDR and SFDVKD. With 9 bases clipped from V and 4 bases from J, the junction kept 2 bases outside the gene matches. This CDR3 is 13 amino acids long. In DNA form, the CDR3 reads TGTGCCACCGAGGACAGGGGCACCGGGGAGCTGTTTTTT. It codes for CATEDRGTGELFF.

J is TRBJ1-1 and V is TRBV6-1; 10 bases are a match to TRBD1. Germline V gene sequence: CDR1 MNHNS, CDR2 SASEGT. Trimming took 4 bases from V and 3 from J; bases not matched to a gene: 14. The CDR3 loop spans 18 amino acids. In DNA form, the CDR3 reads TGTGCCAGCAGTGCCCCGGATGCCCCGGGACAGGGGTACACTGAAGCTTTCTTT. Its translation is CASSAPDAPGQGYTEAFF.

The V gene is TRBV18, the J gene TRBJ2-1; D may be TRBD2 (6 bases). Germline V gene sequence: CDR1 KGHSH, CDR2 LQKENI. The CDR3 sequence is 14 residues long. The germline V and J ends were trimmed by 5 bases and 5 bases, with 13 bases remaining between them. The CDR3 DNA reads as TGTGCCAGCTCATCAGGAGGGGCCAACAATGAGCAGTTCTTC. The encoded protein is CASSSGGANNEQFF.

The chain is built from TRBV5-8 and TRBJ2-3, with TRBD2 identical over 7 bases. Germline values: CDR1 SGHTS, CDR2 YDEGEE. CDR3 length: 14 residues. J was trimmed by 4 bases and V by 4 bases; bases with no gene match: 6. CDR3 amino acids: CASSRGGGADTQYF. The CDR3 bases are TGTGCCAGCAGCCGAGGCGGGGGAGCAGATACGCAGTATTTT.

The chain uses TRBV6-5 and TRBJ1-2, with 7 bases fitting TRBD1. V lost 4 bases, J lost 6 bases, and 5 bases stayed unmatched. Looked up from germline, CDR1 is MNHEY and CDR2 is SVGAGI. The CDR3 length is 13 residues. The CDR3 DNA reads TGTGCCAGCAGTTTTAACAGGGGCGATGGCTACACCTTC. Translating gives CASSFNRGDGYTF.

This chain uses TRBV7-8 with TRBJ1-2; unclear D gene. The CDR3 sequence is 16 residues long. Germline V gives CDR1 SGHVS, CDR2 FQNEAQ. The V gene lost 5 bases and the J gene lost 4 bases, with 20 bases spanning the gap. The CDR3 bases are TGTGCCAGCAGCGTAGGGCGCCTTTCACAGCCCTATGGCTACACCTTC. Protein product: CASSVGRLSQPYGYTF.

This chain uses TRBV4-2 with TRBJ1-2, with a tentative D call TRBD1 (5 bases). The germline gives CDR1 LGHNA, CDR2 YNFKEQ. This CDR3 contains 14 residues. The V and J ends lost 4 bases and 3 bases respectively, with 12 bases between them. The chain's CDR3 is CASSPQEKDYGYTF. The CDR3 bases are TGTGCCAGCAGCCCACAGGAGAAGGACTATGGCTACACCTTC.

The chain couples TRBV5-4 to TRBJ2-3; a possible D gene is TRBD2 (6 bases). CDR1 and CDR2 (germline): SGHNT, YYREEE (reference sequence). The CDR3 is 13 amino acids. V was shortened by 7 bases and J by 5 bases, with 14 bases between the two germline ends. The CDR3: CASGPERVDTQYF. CDR3 nucleotide sequence: TGTGCCAGCGGCCCCGAGCGGGTAGATACGCAGTATTTT. Complete variable domain (other parts from reference TRBV5-4 and TRBJ2-3): ETGVTQSPTHLIKTRGQQVTLRCSSQSGHNTVSWYQQALGQGPQFIFQYYREEENGRGNFPPRFSGLQFPNYSSELNVNALELDDSALYLCASGPERVDTQYFGPGTRLTVL.